This T cell receptor (beta chain) emerged from a study of T cell responses to AZD1222 COVID-19 vaccine. Study results and caveats: It should be noted that donors were predominantly white British and more often female, and clonal diversity was possibly underestimated.

Profiled with immunoSEQ multiplex PCR; TCRdb holds only in-frame clones, not every one. Of over 100,000 clones listed, approximately 89% are singletons. CDR1 and CDR2 from the germline V gene are SGHRS and YFSETQ. The CDR3 consists of 14 residues. V was clipped by 4 bases and J by 3 bases, with 11 bases between them. This clone was picked up a small number of times. What it binds is not known. This sequence originates from an adult in good health. This sample comprised peripheral blood, obtained on day 0 of AZD1222 vaccination. V is TRBV5-1 and J is TRBJ1-3, with D tentatively TRBD1 (5 bases). The CDR3 sequence is CASSTRDRGNTIYF. In DNA, the CDR3 is TGCGCCAGCAGCACACGGGACCGTGGAAACACCATATATTTT.